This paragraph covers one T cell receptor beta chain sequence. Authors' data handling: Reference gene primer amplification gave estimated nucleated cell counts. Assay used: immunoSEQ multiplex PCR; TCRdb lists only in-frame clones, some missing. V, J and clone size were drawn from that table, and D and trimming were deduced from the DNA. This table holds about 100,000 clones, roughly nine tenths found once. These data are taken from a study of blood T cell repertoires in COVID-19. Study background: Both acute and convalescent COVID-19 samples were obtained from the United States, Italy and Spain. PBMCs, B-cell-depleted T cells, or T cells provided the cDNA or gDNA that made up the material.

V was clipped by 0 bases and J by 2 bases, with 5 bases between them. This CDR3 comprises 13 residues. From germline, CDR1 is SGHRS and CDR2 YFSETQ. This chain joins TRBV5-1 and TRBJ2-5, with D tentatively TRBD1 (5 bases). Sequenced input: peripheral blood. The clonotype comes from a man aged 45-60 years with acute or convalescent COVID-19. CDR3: CASSLGQQETQYF. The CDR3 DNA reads TGCGCCAGCAGCTTGGGACAGCAAGAGACCCAGTACTTC.